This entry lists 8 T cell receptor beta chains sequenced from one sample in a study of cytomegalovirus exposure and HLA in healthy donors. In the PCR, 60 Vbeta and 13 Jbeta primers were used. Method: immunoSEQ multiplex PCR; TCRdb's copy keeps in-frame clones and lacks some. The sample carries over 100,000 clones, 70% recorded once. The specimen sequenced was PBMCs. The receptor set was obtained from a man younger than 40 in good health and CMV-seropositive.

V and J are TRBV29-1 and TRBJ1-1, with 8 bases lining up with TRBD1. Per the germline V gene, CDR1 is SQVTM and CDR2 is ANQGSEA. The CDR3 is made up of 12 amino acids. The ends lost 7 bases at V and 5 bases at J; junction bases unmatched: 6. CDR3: CSGGQGLTEAFF. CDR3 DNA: TGCAGCGGTGGACAGGGTCTGACTGAAGCTTTCTTT.

This chain's CDR3 is CASSLRPGGNEKLFF. CDR3 sequence (DNA): TGTGCCAGCAGCCTCCGTCCGGGTGGTAATGAAAAACTGTTTTTT. The rearrangement uses TRBV11-1 and TRBJ1-4; D is uncertain. Deletions cut 5 bases from V and 4 bases from J, with 14 bases between. Germline assignment: CDR1 SGHAT and CDR2 FQDESV (reference sequence). There are 15 residues in the CDR3.

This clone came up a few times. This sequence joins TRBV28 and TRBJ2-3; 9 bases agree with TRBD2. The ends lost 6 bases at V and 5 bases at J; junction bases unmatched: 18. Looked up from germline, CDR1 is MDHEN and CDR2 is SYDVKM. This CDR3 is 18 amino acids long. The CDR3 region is CASSALSRASGKVDTQYF. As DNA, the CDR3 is TGTGCCAGCAGCGCCCTATCCAGGGCTAGCGGGAAGGTAGATACGCAGTATTTT.

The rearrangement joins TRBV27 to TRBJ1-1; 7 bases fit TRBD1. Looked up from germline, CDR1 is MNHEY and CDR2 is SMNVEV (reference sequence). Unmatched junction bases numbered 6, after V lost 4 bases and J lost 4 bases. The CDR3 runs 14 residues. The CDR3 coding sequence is TGTGCCAGCAGTTCGACAGGGTTTATCACTGAAGCTTTCTTT. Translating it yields CASSSTGFITEAFF.

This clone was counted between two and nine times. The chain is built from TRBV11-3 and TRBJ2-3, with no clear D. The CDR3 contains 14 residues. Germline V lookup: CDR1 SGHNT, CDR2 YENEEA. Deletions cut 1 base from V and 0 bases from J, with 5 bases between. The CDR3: CASSLGRSTDTQYF. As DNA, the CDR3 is TGTGCCAGCAGCTTAGGGCGGAGCACAGATACGCAGTATTTT.

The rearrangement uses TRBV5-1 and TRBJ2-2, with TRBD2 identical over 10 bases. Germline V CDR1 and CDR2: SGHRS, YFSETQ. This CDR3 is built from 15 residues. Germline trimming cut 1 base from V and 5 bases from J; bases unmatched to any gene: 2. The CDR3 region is CASSLSGRGTGELFF. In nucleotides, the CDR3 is TGCGCCAGCAGCTTGAGCGGGAGGGGTACCGGGGAGCTGTTTTTT. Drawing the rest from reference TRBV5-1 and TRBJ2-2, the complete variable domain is KAGVTQTPRYLIKTRGQQVTLSCSPISGHRSVSWYQQTPGQGLQFLFEYFSETQRNKGNFPGRFSGRQFSNSRSEMNVSTLELGDSALYLCASSLSGRGTGELFFGEGSRLTVL.

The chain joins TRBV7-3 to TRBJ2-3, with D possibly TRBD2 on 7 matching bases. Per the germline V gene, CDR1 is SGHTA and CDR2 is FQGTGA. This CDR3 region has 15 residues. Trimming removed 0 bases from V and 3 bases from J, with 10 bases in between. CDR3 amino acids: CASSLTGGATDTQYF. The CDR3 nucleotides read TGTGCCAGCAGCTTAACAGGGGGGGCGACAGATACGCAGTATTTT.

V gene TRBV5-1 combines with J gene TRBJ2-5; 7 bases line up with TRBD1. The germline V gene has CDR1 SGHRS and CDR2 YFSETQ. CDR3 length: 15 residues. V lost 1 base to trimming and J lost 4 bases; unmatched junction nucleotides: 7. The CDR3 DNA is TGCGCCAGCAGCTTGTATTCAGCAGGGGGAGAGACCCAGTACTTC. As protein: CASSLYSAGGETQYF.